This T cell receptor beta chain was sequenced in a study of blood T cell repertoires in COVID-19. The wider study: The samples span acute and convalescent COVID-19 from the United States, Italy and Spain.

As originally analysed: Counts of nucleated cells, estimated from reference gene primer amplification, were obtained. Profiled with immunoSEQ multiplex PCR; TCRdb holds only in-frame clones, not every one. Clonal size and the V and J genes are those of that table, whereas D and trimming came from the DNA. The sample consists of 100,000 to 120,000 clones, nearly 90% of them appearing once. V gave up 1 base and J gave up 0 bases, with 7 bases separating them. Germline V gives CDR1 SGHVS, CDR2 FNYEAQ. The CDR3 has 15 amino acids. The gene calls are TRBV7-6 and TRBJ1-3, with unresolved D. This sequence originates from a human donor in a cohort sampled during active COVID-19. The sample consisted of peripheral blood. The CDR3 nucleotides read TGTGCCAGCAGCTTAGGGCCCGACTCTGGAAACACCATATATTTT. This codes for CASSLGPDSGNTIYF.